This T cell receptor beta chain stems from a study of cytomegalovirus exposure and HLA in healthy donors. General study results and limits: A later analysis showed TCR association rates differing by HLA locus, peaking at DRB1 and lowest at HLA-C. A previous analysis found most TCR beta V segments productive roughly 87% or roughly 30% of the time. V- and J-gene trimming in TCR beta was tied to a missense DCLRE1C variant by an analysis performed later.

With regard to this clone: Antigen specificity is unknown.

Amplification used 60 Vbeta primers and 13 Jbeta primers. TCRdb's copy holds only in-frame clones and misses some; the assay was immunoSEQ multiplex PCR. The data show roughly 140,000 clones, with approximately 80% seen just once and roughly 9.7% held by the top ten. Healthy people donating bone marrow made up the donors. Germline loops: CDR1 SGHDN, CDR2 FVKESK. V shed 0 bases and J shed 8 bases, with 8 bases lying between them. The CDR3 sequence is 13 residues long. The chain couples TRBV14 to TRBJ2-1, with TRBD1 as a possible D gene (5 bases). The sequenced material came from PBMCs. This clonotype was sampled from a woman in her sixties or seventies in good health and CMV-seropositive. The CDR3 coding sequence is TGTGCCAGCAGCCAAGACAGGGATTATGAGCAGTTCTTC. It encodes CASSQDRDYEQFF.